Listed below are T cell receptor beta chains from one sample, sequenced in a study of blood T cells in healthy people across ages. TCRdb reprocessed the 5' RACE reads via MiXCR and lists one record per CDR3 protein. The repertoire holds roughly 560,000 distinct CDR3 sequences, with 24% as singletons. These data were also filed under a second study, of T cells of mothers and their children.

The sample was blood. These receptor sequences come from a boy between 10 and 17 years old in good health. Both conserved end residues are part of each CDR3. The D gene is left open where the match is weak. Not all rows give a size; the values are once, few, many and, for expanded clones, a class.

>TRBJ1-1|once|TRBD1|TRBV11-2
TGTGCCAGCAGCCCCAGGGGGCTGGGGATGAACACTGAAGCTTTCTTT
CASSPRGLGMNTEAFF
>TRBJ1-2|-|TRBD1|TRBV18
TGTGCCAGCTCACCACCGGGACAGCAATATGGCTACACCTTC
CASSPPGQQYGYTF
>TRBJ2-7|few|TRBD1|TRBV28
TGTGCCAGCAGACCACAGGGGAAGTCCTACGAGCAGTACTTC
CASRPQGKSYEQYF
>TRBJ2-5|-|TRBD1|TRBV28
TGTGCCAGCAGTTCGGACAGGGGTCGAGAGACCCAGTACTTC
CASSSDRGRETQYF
>TRBJ2-5|-|TRBD2|TRBV20-1
TGCAGTGCAAGACTAGCGGGGGTTGCATCAGAGACCCAGTACTTC
CSARLAGVASETQYF
>TRBJ2-3|few|-|TRBV5-1
TGCGCCAGCAGCTTGGAGAACGGGAGCACAGATACGCAGTATTTT
CASSLENGSTDTQYF
>TRBJ2-7|-|-|TRBV27
TGTGCCAGCGGTATTAGCGGTAGCTCCTACGAGCAGTACTTC
CASGISGSSYEQYF
>TRBJ1-2|-|-|TRBV30
TGTGCCTGGAGTGTCCGGACCACCGATTATGGCTACACCTTC
CAWSVRTTDYGYTF
>TRBJ2-5|few|-|TRBV4-1
TGCGCCAGCAGCCACATTTTTTACAGGGTCCAAGAGACCCAGTACTTC
CASSHIFYRVQETQYF
>TRBJ2-1|-|TRBD2|TRBV4-1
TGCGCCAGCAGCCAAGGGTCCGGGACTAGCGGGGGATCCTACAATGAGCAGCTCTTC
CASSQGSGTSGGSYNEQLF
>TRBJ1-2|few|-|TRBV19
TGTGCCAGTAGTATCACCAACACAGGGATCTATGGCTACACCTTC
CASSITNTGIYGYTF
>TRBJ1-5|-|-|TRBV28
TGTGCCAGCAGTTCCGGACAGTTAGGACAGCCCCAGCATTTT
CASSSGQLGQPQHF
>TRBJ2-1|few|TRBD2|TRBV7-2
TGTGCCAGCAGTTATACTAGCGGCTCCTACAATGAGCAGTTCTTC
CASSYTSGSYNEQFF
>TRBJ1-5|-|-|TRBV28
TGTGCCAGCAGTTGGGGCTTTTATCAGCCCCAGCATTTT
CASSWGFYQPQHF
>TRBJ1-5|few|TRBD1|TRBV15
TGTGCCACCAGCAGCCGGACAGGGAGATATCAGCCCCAGCATTTT
CATSSRTGRYQPQHF
>TRBJ2-7|-|-|TRBV6-2/TRBV6-3
TGTGCCAGCAGTTACCCCAGACAGGCTGGAGGCGAGCAGTACTTC
CASSYPRQAGGEQYF
>TRBJ2-3|-|-|TRBV9
TGTGCCAGCAGCACCTATGGTCGGGTAGGGGTTCCAGATACGCAGTATTTT
CASSTYGRVGVPDTQYF
>TRBJ1-2|-|-|TRBV29-1
TGCAGCGTTAAAGATCCCGGGGGTGGCTACACCTTC
CSVKDPGGGYTF
>TRBJ2-5|few|TRBD1|TRBV7-2
TGTGCCAGCAGCAGAAACCGGGACAGAAAGTTCTTC
CASSRNRDRKFF
>TRBJ1-1|few|-|TRBV29-1
TGCAGCGTTGCCATTCAGGGACCGAGCACTGAAGCTTTCTTT
CSVAIQGPSTEAFF
>TRBJ1-4|-|-|TRBV25-1
TGTGCCAGCAGTGAACGGGACATCAGCCTCGGGAAACTGTTTTTT
CASSERDISLGKLFF
>TRBJ1-4|-|-|TRBV4-2
TGTGCCAGCAGCCAACACGGCCGCGGGGAGACTAATGAAAAACTGTTTTTT
CASSQHGRGETNEKLFF
>TRBJ1-4|-|-|TRBV28
TGTGCCAGCAGTCCCGGGGGGTATCGAGGAAAACTGTTTTTT
CASSPGGYRGKLFF
>TRBJ2-1|few|TRBD2|TRBV7-2
TGTGCCAGCAGCTTAGGGACTAGCGGGTGGCTTAGTTGTTTC
CASSLGTSGWLSCF
>TRBJ2-1|-|-|TRBV12-5
TGTGCTAGTGGTTTGGGCCTACCCAGCGGCTCCTACAATGAGCAGTTCTTC
CASGLGLPSGSYNEQFF
>TRBJ2-5|few|TRBD2|TRBV9
TGTGCCAGCAGCGTAAAGGCGGGAGAAGAGACCCAGTACTTC
CASSVKAGEETQYF
>TRBJ2-3|-|-|TRBV4-2
TGCGCCAGCAGCCAAGATCGGGCTAGCGGCACAGATACGCAGTATTTT
CASSQDRASGTDTQYF
>TRBJ1-2|few|-|TRBV28
TGTGCCAGCAGTCTCGTAGCCGGGCCCCGGAATGGCTACACCTTC
CASSLVAGPRNGYTF
>TRBJ1-5|-|TRBD1|TRBV20-1
TGCAGTGCTAGAGTTTACAGGGGGAATCAGCCCCAGCATTTT
CSARVYRGNQPQHF
>TRBJ2-7|-|-|TRBV7-9
TGTGCCAGCAGCCGAGGGACCGACTACGAGCAGTACTTC
CASSRGTDYEQYF
>TRBJ2-7|-|-|TRBV20-1
TGCAGTGCTAAGGCGCTCTACGAGCAGTACTTC
CSAKALYEQYF
>TRBJ2-4|-|-|TRBV20-1
TGCAGTGCTAGGGGCAGCCTAGCCAAAAACATTCAGTACTTC
CSARGSLAKNIQYF
>TRBJ1-1|few|TRBD1|TRBV28
TGTGCCAGCATCCCCGGGACAGGGTACACTGAAGCTTTCTTT
CASIPGTGYTEAFF
>TRBJ2-7|-|TRBD1|TRBV4-1
TGCGCCAGCAGCCAAGTGACAGGGGGTGGCTACGAGCAGTACTTC
CASSQVTGGGYEQYF
>TRBJ2-4|-|TRBD1|TRBV20-1
TGCAGTACCCAGCGGACAGGGGCCAAAAACATTCAGTACTTC
CSTQRTGAKNIQYF
>TRBJ2-2|-|-|TRBV28
TGTGCCAGCAGTTTATACGGGAGAGAGGAGCTGGGCGGGGAGCTGTTTTTT
CASSLYGREELGGELFF
>TRBJ2-3|-|TRBD1|TRBV4-2
TGTGCCAGCAGCCAAGGGACAGGGGACACAGATACGCAGTATTTT
CASSQGTGDTDTQYF
>TRBJ1-2|few|-|TRBV5-1
TGCGCCAGCAGCCCCGGAAACAACTATGGCTACACCTTC
CASSPGNNYGYTF
>TRBJ2-7|-|TRBD2|TRBV25-1
TGTGCCAGCAGTGAATATGGGACTAGAGGTCGGTGGGAGCAGTACTTC
CASSEYGTRGRWEQYF
>TRBJ1-3|few|-|TRBV28
TGTGCCAGCAGTCCGGACAGCTTCTCTGGAAACACCATATATTTT
CASSPDSFSGNTIYF
>TRBJ1-5|few|-|TRBV20-1
TGCAGTGCTTCGACAGGCTGGCAGCCCCAGCATTTT
CSASTGWQPQHF
>TRBJ1-3|few|TRBD1|TRBV7-6
TGTGCCAGCAGCTCACGAGGGACAGTTGGAAACACCATATATTTT
CASSSRGTVGNTIYF
>TRBJ1-2|few|-|TRBV4-3
TGCGCCAGCAGCCAACGTGGGGCTGCTAACTATGGCTACACCTTC
CASSQRGAANYGYTF
>TRBJ2-5|-|-|TRBV9
TGTGCCAGCAGCGTAGCTTCAACGTGGGGGGAACAGCAGTACTTC
CASSVASTWGEQQYF
>TRBJ2-7|-|-|TRBV4-2
TGTGCCAGCAGCCAAGAAGAAGGGTCTGGCTACGAGCAGTACTTC
CASSQEEGSGYEQYF
>TRBJ2-1|few|TRBD2|TRBV20-1
TGCAGTGCTAGAAAGACATTCCGGGAGGGGAATGAGCAGTTCTTC
CSARKTFREGNEQFF
>TRBJ2-5|-|-|TRBV9
TGTGCCAGCAGCGTTCTTGGAGAGACCCAGTACTTC
CASSVLGETQYF
>TRBJ2-2|-|-|TRBV20-1
TGCAGTGCTAGAGATCCCCTAGCTGCCGCGAACACCGGGGAGCTGTTTTTT
CSARDPLAAANTGELFF
>TRBJ1-2|few|TRBD1|TRBV9
TGTGCCAGCAGCGTCGCTTACAGGGGCAGTTTGGGGGGCTACACCTTC
CASSVAYRGSLGGYTF
>TRBJ1-1|-|-|TRBV28
TGTGCCAGCAGTTTACCCGGGACGGTGAACACTGAAGCTTTCTTT
CASSLPGTVNTEAFF
>TRBJ1-1|-|-|TRBV5-1
TGCGCCAGCAGCTGGGAGGGGTACACTGAAGCTTTCTTT
CASSWEGYTEAFF